This entry is about one TCR beta chain. These data come from a study of blood T cell repertoires in COVID-19. On the study more broadly: The United States, Italy and Spain provided the acute and convalescent COVID-19 samples. T cells, B-cell-depleted T cells, or PBMCs supplied cDNA or gDNA.

V lost 2 bases and J 1 base, leaving 8 bases between the germline ends. Per germline, CDR1 SEHNR and CDR2 FQNEAQ (reference sequence). The CDR3 loop spans 14 amino acids. Original methodology: By means of reference gene primer amplification, nucleated cell counts were estimated. Clones were sequenced by immunoSEQ multiplex PCR, and TCRdb holds only the in-frame ones, with some missing. V, J and clone size reflect that table, while D and trimming were determined from the DNA. Of 65,000 to 70,000 clones detected, 75% to 80% appear once; the ten largest clones hold approximately 6%. The sample was peripheral blood. The rearrangement joins TRBV7-9 to TRBJ1-1; no definite D call. The origin of this receptor is a woman in her sixties or seventies with acute or convalescent COVID-19. The CDR3 coding sequence is TGTGCCAGCAGCTTAAGCTTCGGGAACACTGAAGCTTTCTTT. Protein product: CASSLSFGNTEAFF.